Shown below are 24 T cell receptor beta chains from a single sample sequenced in a study of T cells in Graves' hyperthyroidism and ophthalmopathy. From RNA transcripts, TCR beta CDR3 regions were amplified. Carried out on the TCR CDR3, a first-round RT-PCR used the HTBI primer set. One entry per CDR3 protein results from TCRdb running MiXCR on the multiplex PCR reads. This sample carries hundreds of thousands of distinct CDR3 sequences, roughly 15% of them seen once, and the ten largest clones take 12%. What was sequenced was blood. Source of these receptors: a woman aged 45 to 65 with Graves' ophthalmopathy.

This clonotype occurred a few times. Being one base from a much bigger clone, this may be a read error. The rearrangement links TRBV7-8 to TRBJ1-1; D call uncertain. The CDR3 is made up of 17 amino acids. The V gene lost 2 bases and the J gene lost 0 bases, with 16 bases spanning the gap. The germline gives CDR1 SGHVS, CDR2 FQNEAQ. The CDR3 here is CASSLRRRGEVNTEAFF. The DNA of the CDR3 is TGTGCCAGCAGCTTAAGGCGGCGCGGGGAGGTGAACACTGAAGCTTTCTTT.

This clonotype was detected ten times or more. CDR3 amino acids: CASSEIGRFYNEQFF. The CDR3 bases are TGTGCCAGCAGTGAAATCGGGAGATTCTACAATGAGCAGTTCTTC. This chain joins TRBV6-1 and TRBJ2-1; possible D gene TRBD2, 6 bases. The V end was cut by 2 bases, the J end by 3 bases, with 11 bases between. Germline V CDR1 and CDR2: MNHNS, SASEGT. CDR3 length equals 15 residues.

Here the CDR3 DNA reads TGTGCCAGCAGTCAGAGGGTAACTAATGAAAAACTGTTTTTT. This codes for CASSQRVTNEKLFF. The chain couples TRBV28 to TRBJ1-4; D remains ambiguous. Trimming shortened V by 5 bases and J by 1 base, and 8 bases separated the two germline ends. CDR3 size: 14 residues. Per germline, CDR1 MDHEN and CDR2 SYDVKM. Full variable domain (remainder filled in from reference TRBV28 and TRBJ1-4): DVKVTQSSRYLVKRTGEKVFLECVQDMDHENMFWYRQDPGLGLRLIYFSYDVKMKEKGDIPEGYSVSREKKERFSLILESASTNQTSMYLCASSQRVTNEKLFFGSGTQLSVL.

Turning to this clonotype: This may come from a read error, since a much larger clone is one base off. The rearrangement uses TRBV20-1 and TRBJ2-5; 7 positions match TRBD2. V lost 5 bases and J lost 5; bases outside the gene matches: 17. The germline CDR1 and CDR2 sequences are DFQATT and SNEGSKA (reference sequence). The CDR3 consists of 16 residues. CDR3 nucleotide sequence: TGCAGTGCTCAAGGGTCTCGGGGGGAGTATGGGGAGACCCAGTACTTC. It yields the protein CSAQGSRGEYGETQYF.

This clonotype was seen at least ten times. This rearrangement joins TRBV7-2 to TRBJ1-5; TRBD1 is a possible D gene (6 bases). The V gene lost 3 bases and the J gene lost 5 bases, with 14 bases spanning the gap. In germline, CDR1 is SGHTA, CDR2 FQGNSA. The CDR3 is made up of 15 amino acids. This CDR3 reads CASSLKGGDYQPQHF. As DNA, the CDR3 is TGTGCCAGCAGCTTGAAGGGGGGAGACTATCAGCCCCAGCATTTT.

This clonotype was seen only a few times. This sequence joins TRBV29-1 and TRBJ2-2; possibly TRBD2 for D (5 bases). CDR3 length: 15 amino acids. V lost 7 bases and J lost 2, with 17 bases in between. Germline assignment: CDR1 SQVTM and CDR2 ANQGSEA. CDR3 sequence reads: CSGKGAEKNTGELFF. CDR3 coding DNA: TGCAGCGGAAAAGGAGCGGAAAAAAACACCGGGGAGCTGTTTTTT.

The chain combines TRBV27 with TRBJ2-6; D possibly matches TRBD1 or TRBD2 (5 bases each). Germline V gives CDR1 MNHEY, CDR2 SMNVEV (reference sequence). CDR3 length equals 15 residues. Deletions cut 7 bases from V and 0 bases from J, with 10 bases between. The CDR3 bases are TGTGCCAGCACCAAGGGGAGCTCTGGGGCCAACGTCCTGACTTTC. This sequence encodes CASTKGSSGANVLTF.

Only a few counts were recorded for this clonotype. The rearrangement links TRBV4-2 to TRBJ1-5, with 10 bases identical to TRBD1. Germline V gene lookup returns CDR1 LGHNA and CDR2 YNFKEQ. There are 17 residues in the CDR3. The V gene end was trimmed by 5 bases and the J gene end by 3 bases; junction bases not matched to a gene: 10. This CDR3 is CASSFTSGTGVNQPQHF. The CDR3 nucleotides are TGTGCCAGCAGCTTTACCTCCGGGACAGGGGTCAATCAGCCCCAGCATTTT.

The V call is TRBV18, the J call TRBJ1-1; 10 nucleotides agree with TRBD1. Germline CDR1 KGHSH, CDR2 LQKENI. The CDR3 is made up of 14 amino acids. The ends lost 1 base at V and 6 bases at J; junction bases unmatched: 2. CDR3 protein: CASSPLGQGSEAFF. The CDR3, as DNA: TGTGCCAGCTCACCACTGGGACAGGGGTCTGAAGCTTTCTTT.

This sequence joins TRBV6-5 and TRBJ1-4; the match to TRBD1 covers 10 bases. The trim removed 1 base at V and 1 base at J, leaving 9 bases unmatched. CDR3 length: 19 residues. Germline CDR1 is MNHEY and CDR2 is SVGAGI. The CDR3: CASSYYPLTGGVTNEKLFF. In DNA, the CDR3 is TGTGCCAGCAGTTACTACCCCCTGACAGGGGGCGTAACTAATGAAAAACTGTTTTTT.

The rearrangement uses TRBV5-1 and TRBJ2-3; 12 nucleotides match TRBD2. In germline, CDR1 is SGHRS, CDR2 YFSETQ. J was trimmed by 3 bases and V by 5 bases; bases with no gene match: 4. There are 15 residues in the CDR3. CDR3 in amino acids: CASRQLAGGTDTQYF. The CDR3, as DNA: TGCGCCAGCAGACAACTAGCGGGAGGTACAGATACGCAGTATTTT.

The rearrangement links TRBV4-3 to TRBJ2-3, with TRBD2 matching over 11 bases. The germline gives CDR1 LGHNA, CDR2 YSLEER. The CDR3 spans 17 residues. V shed 2 bases, J shed 3 bases, and the junction held 7 bases outside the gene matches. This CDR3 reads CASSQMTSGISTDTQYF. CDR3 DNA sequence: TGCGCCAGCAGCCAAATGACTAGCGGGATTTCGACAGATACGCAGTATTTT.

This clonotype occurred once. The V and J genes are TRBV28 and TRBJ2-1; 10 nucleotides align to TRBD1. This CDR3 has 15 amino acids. Germline trimming cut 5 bases from V and 4 bases from J; bases unmatched to any gene: 5. The germline gives CDR1 MDHEN, CDR2 SYDVKM. CDR3 in DNA: TGTGCCAGCAGTAATGGACAGGGGGGTTACAATGAGCAGTTCTTC. Amino acids: CASSNGQGGYNEQFF.

The chain is built from TRBV28 and TRBJ1-2; 8 bases line up with TRBD1. V was pared by 2 bases and J by 5 bases, with 7 bases of the junction left unmatched. Per the germline V gene, CDR1 is MDHEN and CDR2 is SYDVKM. The CDR3 contains 15 residues. CDR3 sequence (DNA): TGTGCCAGCAGTTTACCGGACAGGGTCGGGTATGGCTACACCTTC. Its protein product is CASSLPDRVGYGYTF.

This clonotype appeared a few times. J is TRBJ2-5 and V is TRBV20-1, with TRBD1 as a possible D gene (5 bases). This CDR3 has 16 residues. Trimming left V 6 bases short and J 4 bases short, with 24 bases between. Germline V gives CDR1 DFQATT, CDR2 SNEGSKA (reference sequence). CDR3 amino acids: CSARVPPELEGETQYF. In DNA, the CDR3 is TGCAGTGCCAGGGTCCCCCCAGAGCTAGAAGGAGAGACCCAGTACTTC.

At least ten counts were recorded for this clonotype. The rearrangement links TRBV28 to TRBJ2-5, with D tentatively TRBD2 (6 bases). Trimming removed 5 bases at V and 2 bases at J, with 21 bases between. Germline CDR1 is MDHEN and CDR2 is SYDVKM. This CDR3 is 17 amino acids long. DNA for the CDR3: TGTGCCAGCAGTCCCCTAGGGAGGAGGGGATCGCAAGAGACCCAGTACTTC. As protein: CASSPLGRRGSQETQYF.

This clonotype has at least ten counts. This sequence joins TRBV28 and TRBJ2-7; D not resolved. Germline loops: CDR1 MDHEN, CDR2 SYDVKM. Trimming took 6 bases from V and 5 from J, leaving 14 bases between them. This CDR3 region has 13 residues. The CDR3 is CASSRGPAHEQYF. The CDR3 coding sequence is TGTGCCAGCAGCCGCGGACCAGCCCACGAGCAGTACTTC.

The CDR3 DNA reads as TGCGCCAGCAGCCAAGATCGGGACCGGGGGGTTGCGAACACCGGGGAGCTGTTTTTT. Translating gives CASSQDRDRGVANTGELFF. The chain recombines TRBV4-3 with TRBJ2-2, with TRBD2 matching over 7 bases. The CDR3 loop spans 19 amino acids. Germline-derived CDR1 and CDR2 are LGHNA and YSLEER. The trim removed 0 bases at V and 0 bases at J, leaving 10 bases unmatched.

This clonotype was observed many times. The rearrangement joins TRBV2 to TRBJ2-7; no clear D gene. The CDR3 loop spans 14 amino acids. Trimming cost V 2 bases and J 5 bases, with 13 bases left between them. Germline V lookup: CDR1 SNHLY, CDR2 FYNNEI. As DNA, the CDR3 is TGTGCCAGCAGTGAATTTCCCACGAACGACGAGCAGTACTTC. It translates to CASSEFPTNDEQYF.

This clonotype was counted many times. The V gene is TRBV20-1, the J gene TRBJ2-3; D is unclear. CDR1 is DFQATT and CDR2 is SNEGSKA in the germline V gene (reference sequence). The CDR3 runs to 11 residues. V lost 3 bases to trimming and J lost 5 bases, with 6 bases between them. CDR3 sequence reads: CSASPQDTQYF. In DNA, the CDR3 is TGCAGTGCTAGCCCACAAGATACGCAGTATTTT.

In this sample, this clonotype turned up many times. The J gene is TRBJ2-1, the V gene TRBV18; 9 bases are a match to TRBD2. The trim removed 0 bases at V and 7 bases at J, leaving 7 bases unmatched. CDR3 length: 16 amino acids. Germline V lookup: CDR1 KGHSH, CDR2 LQKENI. The CDR3 DNA sequence: TGTGCCAGCTCACCACCGTTAGCGGGAGTGCCTAATGAGCAGTTCTTC. Its translation is CASSPPLAGVPNEQFF.

This clonotype was seen many times. CDR3 sequence: CASSSSGSSTDTQYF. CDR3 nucleotide sequence: TGTGCCAGCAGCTCTAGCGGGAGTAGCACAGATACGCAGTATTTT. This sequence joins TRBV11-2 and TRBJ2-3; TRBD2 agrees at 10 bases. This CDR3 is built from 15 residues. V lost 4 bases, J lost 0 bases, and 1 base stayed unmatched. Germline values: CDR1 SGHAT, CDR2 FQNNGV. The full variable domain, its missing parts supplied by reference TRBV11-2 and TRBJ2-3, is EAGVAQSPRYKIIEKRQSVAFWCNPISGHATLYWYQQILGQGPKLLIQFQNNGVVDDSQLPKDRFSAERLKGVDSTLKIQPAKLEDSAVYLCASSSSGSSTDTQYFGPGTRLTVL.

The gene calls are TRBV19 and TRBJ2-1; the D gene is possibly TRBD2 (5 bases). This CDR3 is 11 amino acids long. V was pared by 11 bases and J by 6 bases, with 11 bases between. Germline CDR1 and CDR2: LNHDA and SQIVND (reference sequence). The DNA of the CDR3 is TGTGCCCCTGGAGGCCTCAATGAGCAGTTCTTC. This gives the protein CAPGGLNEQFF. Full variable domain (rest looked up from reference TRBV19 and TRBJ2-1): DGGITQSPKYLFRKEGQNVTLSCEQNLNHDAMYWYRQDPGQGLRLIYYSQIVNDFQKGDIAEGYSVSREKKESFPLTVTSAQKNPTAFYLCAPGGLNEQFFGPGTRLTVL.

V gene TRBV5-5 combines with J gene TRBJ1-6; TRBD1 agrees at 7 bases. CDR1 is SGHKS, CDR2 YYEKEE, per germline (reference sequence). This CDR3 contains 14 residues. The trim removed 4 bases at V and 9 bases at J, leaving 7 bases unmatched. The DNA for the CDR3 is TGTGCCAGCAGCAAACCAGGGGGTGGTTCACCCCTCCACTTT. Its protein product is CASSKPGGGSPLHF.